The next 26 T cell receptor beta chains were all read from a single sample in a study of cytomegalovirus exposure and HLA in healthy donors. The PCR contained 60 Vbeta and 13 Jbeta primers. The protocol was immunoSEQ multiplex PCR, while the TCRdb copy is restricted to in-frame clones and leaves out a portion. The sample lists under 200,000 clones, 70% to 80% occurring once. The sample was PBMCs. Receptor source: a male donor in good health and CMV-seropositive.

This clone was seen a handful of times. The chain couples TRBV6-1 to TRBJ1-1; possibly TRBD1 for D (5 bases). The CDR3 runs 14 residues. Germline values: CDR1 MNHNS, CDR2 SASEGT. V was clipped by 6 bases and J by 1 base, with 12 bases between them. The CDR3 reads CASRTGLRNTEAFF. DNA for the CDR3: TGTGCCAGCAGGACGGGACTGAGGAACACTGAAGCTTTCTTT.

V usage is TRBV4-1 and J usage is TRBJ1-2; D possibly corresponds to TRBD1 (5 bases). This CDR3 comprises 15 residues. CDR1 is MGHRA and CDR2 is YSYEKL in the germline V gene. V was clipped by 0 bases and J by 2 bases, with 10 bases between them. For the CDR3, the DNA is TGCGCCAGCAGCCAAGACAGGGCAGGGAACTATGGCTACACCTTC. Its protein product is CASSQDRAGNYGYTF.

This chain connects TRBV11-3 to TRBJ2-1; 7 bases match TRBD1. The germline CDR1 and CDR2 sequences are SGHNT and YENEEA. The V segment lost 0 bases and the J segment 3 bases; nucleotides outside the gene matches: 5. The CDR3 spans 16 residues. The CDR3 DNA reads as TGTGCCAGCAGCTTAGAGGGGACAGTCAACTACAATGAGCAGTTCTTC. It yields the protein CASSLEGTVNYNEQFF.

The V call is TRBV4-3, the J call TRBJ2-7; TRBD2 might be the D (5 bases). This CDR3 spans 12 amino acids. In germline, CDR1 is LGHNA, CDR2 YSLEER. V was clipped by 3 bases and J by 6 bases, with 9 bases between them. The CDR3 sequence: CASSQDWGEQYF. The CDR3 DNA follows: TGCGCCAGCAGCCAGGACTGGGGCGAGCAGTACTTC.

The rearrangement uses TRBV23-1 and TRBJ2-7; 10 bases line up with TRBD1. TRBV23-1 is given ORF status, its function remaining uncertain. The CDR3 length is 20 residues. J was trimmed by 2 bases and V by 4 bases; bases with no gene match: 20. The CDR3 bases are TGCGCCAGCAGTCGACCCCCGGGACAGGGGTCATCGAGGGCCGCCTACGAGCAGTACTTC. It encodes CASSRPPGQGSSRAAYEQYF.

The V and J genes are TRBV6-4 and TRBJ2-3; 7 bases are shared with TRBD2. Looked up from germline, CDR1 is MRHNA and CDR2 is SNTAGT. J gave up 5 bases and V 2 bases, and 7 bases lay outside the gene matches. The CDR3 totals 15 residues. CDR3 in amino acids: CASSDRGVYGDTQYF. DNA of the CDR3: TGTGCCAGCAGTGACCGGGGGGTGTATGGAGATACGCAGTATTTT.

This clone came up once. The chain uses TRBV7-3 and TRBJ2-3, with TRBD2 matching over 11 bases. The CDR3 spans 20 residues. Germline trimming cut 2 bases from V and 2 bases from J; bases unmatched to any gene: 15. CDR1 is SGHTA, CDR2 FQGTGA, per germline. The CDR3 sequence: CASSLRPPGLAVLTTDTQYF. The DNA of the CDR3 is TGTGCCAGCAGCTTACGTCCTCCGGGACTAGCGGTCCTTACCACAGATACGCAGTATTTT.

The chain employs TRBV7-3 and TRBJ2-2; TRBD1 agrees at 8 bases. CDR3 length: 16 amino acids. CDR1 and CDR2 from the germline V gene are SGHTA and FQGTGA. J was trimmed by 7 bases and V by 5 bases; bases with no gene match: 12. The CDR3 is CASSLRTGLRDGELFF. CDR3 coding DNA: TGTGCCAGCAGCCTTCGGACAGGGCTGAGGGACGGGGAGCTGTTTTTT.

The chain combines TRBV18 with TRBJ2-7; a weak D match, TRBD1 (5 bases). Germline V gene data show CDR1 as KGHSH and CDR2 as LQKENI. With 3 bases removed from V and 5 bases from J, the gap between germline ends came to 11 bases. The CDR3 has 13 residues. In nucleotides, the CDR3 is TGTGCCAGCTCACCGGCAGGGTTCAACGAGCAGTACTTC. This codes for CASSPAGFNEQYF.

In this sample, this clone turned up a few times. V gene TRBV28 combines with J gene TRBJ1-1; a possible D gene is TRBD1 (5 bases). CDR1 MDHEN and CDR2 SYDVKM come from the germline V gene. CDR3 length: 13 residues. Trimming removed 5 bases at V and 4 bases at J, with 11 bases between. CDR3 residues: CASSRSGGTEAFF. The CDR3, as DNA: TGTGCCAGCAGTCGATCGGGGGGCACTGAAGCTTTCTTT. Together with reference TRBV28 and TRBJ1-1, the CDR3 gives the full variable domain: DVKVTQSSRYLVKRTGEKVFLECVQDMDHENMFWYRQDPGLGLRLIYFSYDVKMKEKGDIPEGYSVSREKKERFSLILESASTNQTSMYLCASSRSGGTEAFFGQGTRLTVV.

The rearrangement uses TRBV6-1 and TRBJ1-1; D not resolved. Germline V gene data show CDR1 as MNHNS and CDR2 as SASEGT. Trimming shortened V by 2 bases and J by 11 bases, and 9 bases separated the two germline ends. The CDR3 loop spans 11 amino acids. The CDR3 coding sequence is TGTGCCAGCAGTGAACAGGTTAAGGCTTTCTTT. Encoded protein: CASSEQVKAFF.

V and J are TRBV7-2 and TRBJ1-5, with D possibly being TRBD1 (6 bases). The CDR3 length is 16 residues. V lost 5 bases and J lost 0, with 14 bases in between. The germline V gene encodes CDR1 SGHTA and CDR2 FQGNSA. For the CDR3, the DNA is TGTGCCAGCAGCGGCCTAGGGGGTCGTAGCAATCAGCCCCAGCATTTT. It codes for CASSGLGGRSNQPQHF.

The CDR3 loop reads CASSRSGGQQETQYF. The CDR3 DNA sequence: TGTGCCAGCAGCAGGAGCGGGGGGCAACAAGAGACCCAGTACTTC. The V and J genes are TRBV4-2 and TRBJ2-5; 9 bases are shared with TRBD2. CDR3 size: 15 residues. CDR1 LGHNA and CDR2 YNFKEQ come from the germline V gene. J gave up 2 bases and V 5 bases, and 6 bases lay outside the gene matches.

The table lists this clone with a few counts. V is TRBV4-3 and J is TRBJ1-1; D gene unclear. This CDR3 spans 18 amino acids. Germline loops: CDR1 LGHNA, CDR2 YSLEER. V was clipped by 0 bases and J by 2 bases, with 19 bases between them. The CDR3: CASSQDPPPRRTNTEAFF. In DNA form, the CDR3 reads TGCGCCAGCAGCCAAGATCCCCCCCCCAGGAGGACCAACACTGAAGCTTTCTTT.

V and J are TRBV13 and TRBJ2-7; unclear D gene. With 5 bases removed from V and 6 bases from J, the gap between germline ends came to 14 bases. The CDR3 covers 13 residues. Germline lookup yields CDR1 PRHDT and CDR2 FYEKMQ (reference sequence). The CDR3 region has the DNA TGTGCCAGCAGCCCAAACAGATTCTCCGAGCAGTACTTC. Translation: CASSPNRFSEQYF.

This clone was found a few times. The rearrangement uses TRBV30 and TRBJ2-2; 8 nucleotides align to TRBD1. This CDR3 region has 13 residues. Germline loops: CDR1 GTSNPN, CDR2 SVGIG (reference sequence). Unmatched junction bases numbered 3, after V lost 3 bases and J lost 6 bases. Here the CDR3 reads CAWSQQGAGELFF. The CDR3 DNA sequence: TGTGCCTGGAGCCAACAGGGGGCCGGGGAGCTGTTTTTT.

Remarks on this clone: The same CDR3 is also encoded by other DNA sequences in this sample. J is TRBJ2-7 and V is TRBV19; D is unresolved. The V and J ends lost 6 bases and 2 bases respectively, with 17 bases between them. The V gene's germline CDR1 is LNHDA and CDR2 SQIVND (reference sequence). The CDR3 loop spans 15 amino acids. CDR3 DNA sequence: TGTGCCAGTAGCATAAGGTTAGCCGTGACCTACGAGCAGTACTTC. This translates into CASSIRLAVTYEQYF.

This chain joins TRBV7-2 and TRBJ1-2; TRBD1 matches at 8 bases. This CDR3 comprises 15 residues. Germline-derived CDR1 and CDR2 are SGHTA and FQGNSA. Unmatched junction bases numbered 9, after V lost 5 bases and J lost 4 bases. CDR3 residues: CASSLGQGSFYGYTF. In DNA, the CDR3 is TGTGCCAGCAGCCTTGGACAGGGCTCCTTCTATGGCTACACCTTC.

The J gene is TRBJ2-1, the V gene TRBV7-3; possibly TRBD2 for D (6 bases). The V gene's germline CDR1 is SGHTA and CDR2 FQGTGA. V gave up 6 bases and J gave up 5 bases, with 11 bases separating them. This CDR3 contains 13 residues. Here the CDR3 DNA reads TGTGCCAGCAGTCCTACGGGGGACAATGAGCAGTTCTTC. As protein: CASSPTGDNEQFF.

V usage is TRBV5-1 and J usage is TRBJ2-7; 8 bases agree with TRBD2. The CDR3 contains 13 residues. V lost 5 bases, J lost 2 bases, and 3 bases stayed unmatched. Germline values: CDR1 SGHRS, CDR2 YFSETQ. The CDR3 reads CASRVAGPYEQYF. The CDR3 region has the DNA TGCGCCAGCAGAGTAGCGGGGCCCTACGAGCAGTACTTC. The whole variable domain, filled in from reference TRBV5-1 and TRBJ2-7, reads KAGVTQTPRYLIKTRGQQVTLSCSPISGHRSVSWYQQTPGQGLQFLFEYFSETQRNKGNFPGRFSGRQFSNSRSEMNVSTLELGDSALYLCASRVAGPYEQYFGPGTRLTVT.

This clone was counted a single time. The chain is built from TRBV6-8 and TRBJ1-1, with 7 bases fitting TRBD1. V trimming: 5 bases; J trimming: 2 bases; junction bases outside the gene matches: 8. This CDR3 has 15 residues. Germline V gene sequence: CDR1 MNHGY, CDR2 SAAAGT. CDR3 sequence reads: CASSKRQGPNTEAFF. Written as DNA, the CDR3 is TGTGCCAGCAGTAAACGACAGGGCCCTAACACTGAAGCTTTCTTT.

V is TRBV7-3 and J is TRBJ2-3, with TRBD2 matching 9 bases. The CDR3 is made up of 16 amino acids. CDR1 and CDR2 from the germline V gene are SGHTA and FQGTGA. Trimming at V came to 6 bases and at J to 4 bases, leaving 11 bases not matched to a gene. CDR3 region: CASSSRSGSNSDTQYF. The CDR3 region has the DNA TGTGCCAGCAGTTCCCGTAGCGGGAGTAATTCAGATACGCAGTATTTT. Drawing the rest from reference TRBV7-3 and TRBJ2-3, the complete variable domain is GAGVSQTPSNKVTEKGKYVELRCDPISGHTALYWYRQSLGQGPEFLIYFQGTGAADDSGLPNDRFFAVRPEGSVSTLKIQRTERGDSAVYLCASSSRSGSNSDTQYFGPGTRLTVL.

The V call is TRBV4-3, the J call TRBJ1-2, with TRBD1 identical over 8 bases. The length of the CDR3 is 18 residues. Germline trimming cut 0 bases from V and 5 bases from J; bases unmatched to any gene: 14. Germline CDR1 LGHNA, CDR2 YSLEER. CDR3 sequence (DNA): TGCGCCAGCAGCCAAGACGGACAGGGCATGGGGGGGGCTTATGGCTACACCTTC. Amino acids: CASSQDGQGMGGAYGYTF.

This clone occurred a few times. The rearrangement links TRBV11-1 to TRBJ1-6; D is ambiguous. The CDR3 is 15 residues long. CDR1 and CDR2 (germline): SGHAT, FQDESV (reference sequence). Trimming removed 5 bases at V and 5 bases at J, with 13 bases between. The DNA of the CDR3 is TGTGCCAGCAGCCGTCTTGGGCGGGATAATTCACCCCTCCACTTT. It codes for CASSRLGRDNSPLHF.

J is TRBJ2-7 and V is TRBV29-1; D is undetermined. The CDR3 has 11 residues. Germline CDR1 is SQVTM and CDR2 is ANQGSEA. V was trimmed by 4 bases and J by 5 bases, leaving 9 bases between them. Here the CDR3 reads CSVGQANEQYF. The CDR3 DNA follows: TGCAGCGTTGGGCAGGCCAACGAGCAGTACTTC.

This clone was detected a few times. The V and J genes are TRBV25-1 and TRBJ2-7; D may be TRBD2 (5 bases). The CDR3 loop spans 12 amino acids. With 4 bases removed from V and 5 bases from J, the gap between germline ends came to 9 bases. CDR1 and CDR2 (germline): MGHDK, SYGVNS. CDR3 DNA sequence: TGTGCCAGCAGTGGCCTTAGCGACGAGCAGTACTTC. Its translation: CASSGLSDEQYF.